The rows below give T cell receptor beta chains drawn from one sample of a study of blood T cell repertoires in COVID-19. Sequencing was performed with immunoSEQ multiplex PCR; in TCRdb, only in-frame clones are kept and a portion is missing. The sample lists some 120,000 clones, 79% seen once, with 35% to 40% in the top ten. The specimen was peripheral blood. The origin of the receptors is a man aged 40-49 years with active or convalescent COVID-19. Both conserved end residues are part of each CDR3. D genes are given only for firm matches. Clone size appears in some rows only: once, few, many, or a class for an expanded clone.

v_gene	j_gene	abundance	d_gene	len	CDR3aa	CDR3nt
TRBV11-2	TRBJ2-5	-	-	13	CASSPQNQETQYF	TGTGCCAGCAGCCCCCAAAACCAAGAGACCCAGTACTTC
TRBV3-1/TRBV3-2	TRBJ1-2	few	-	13	CASSQNRRYGYTF	TGTGCCAGCAGCCAAAACAGGAGATATGGCTACACCTTC
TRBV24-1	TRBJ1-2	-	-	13	CATSDSDRYGYTF	TGTGCCACCAGTGATTCCGACAGGTATGGCTACACCTTC
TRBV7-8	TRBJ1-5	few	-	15	CASSLFGRSNQPQHF	TGTGCCAGCAGCTTATTCGGGAGAAGCAATCAGCCCCAGCATTTT
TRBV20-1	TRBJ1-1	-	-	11	CSAPDQVEAFF	TGCAGTGCCCCGGATCAGGTGGAAGCTTTCTTT
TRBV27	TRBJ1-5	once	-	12	CASKGVGQPQHF	TGTGCCAGCAAAGGAGTCGGTCAGCCCCAGCATTTT
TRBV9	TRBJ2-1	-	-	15	CASSQGLSSYNEQFF	TGTGCCAGCAGCCAGGGGTTAAGCTCCTACAATGAGCAGTTCTTC
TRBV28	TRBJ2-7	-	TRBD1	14	CASSPTGVTYEQYF	TGTGCCAGCAGTCCGACAGGGGTAACCTACGAGCAGTACTTC
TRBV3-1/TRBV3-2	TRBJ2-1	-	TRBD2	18	CASSQERAGVSRWNEQFF	TGTGCCAGCAGCCAAGAAAGAGCGGGAGTCTCGAGATGGAATGAGCAGTTCTTC
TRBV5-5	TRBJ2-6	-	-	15	CASSLLGTGANVLTF	TGTGCCAGCAGCTTGCTCGGGACTGGGGCCAACGTCCTGACTTTC
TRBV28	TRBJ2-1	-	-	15	CASSFSRDLPNEQFF	TGTGCCAGCAGTTTTTCCCGGGACTTACCCAATGAGCAGTTCTTC
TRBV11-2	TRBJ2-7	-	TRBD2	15	CASRSGGRGGAEQYF	TGTGCCAGCAGATCAGGGGGGCGGGGGGGGGCCGAGCAGTACTTC
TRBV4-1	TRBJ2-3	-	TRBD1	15	CASRSGTGGIDTQYF	TGCGCCAGCAGATCCGGGACAGGGGGCATAGATACGCAGTATTTT